These 3 T cell receptor beta chains were sequenced from one sample in a study of shared clonotypes between healthy human individuals. Using immunoSEQ multiplex PCR, the repertoire was profiled, and TCRdb retains in-frame clones only, with some absent. The table shows around 940,000 clones, with 70% to 85% occurring only once. The sequenced sample was memory CD4+ T cells sorted from blood. Subset denoted: CD45RA-negative fraction. Receptor source: a man aged 18 to 30 in good health.

Regarding this clone: The same CDR3 arises from other DNA sequences in this sample as well. V is TRBV5-4 and J is TRBJ2-2; perhaps TRBD1 as D (6 bases). Trimming pared 0 bases from V and 5 bases from J, leaving 8 bases between. Germline values: CDR1 SGHNT, CDR2 YYREEE (reference sequence). The length of the CDR3 is 14 residues. The CDR3 nucleotides are TGTGCCAGCAGCTTGGACAGGGCGACCGGGGAGCTGTTTTTT. Its translation: CASSLDRATGELFF.

The J gene is TRBJ1-2, the V gene TRBV2; no clear D. Per germline, CDR1 SNHLY and CDR2 FYNNEI. With 2 bases removed from V and 5 bases from J, the gap between germline ends came to 6 bases. This CDR3 has 12 residues. The CDR3 DNA follows: TGTGCCAGCAGTGAATCCCAGTATGGCTACACCTTC. Amino acids: CASSESQYGYTF.

This clone appeared a few times. V and J are TRBV30 and TRBJ1-4; D is ambiguous. The CDR3 is made up of 15 amino acids. The V gene's germline CDR1 is GTSNPN and CDR2 SVGIG (reference sequence). The V and J ends lost 1 base and 9 bases respectively, with 18 bases between them. CDR3 sequence: CAWSGTDGGLKKLFF. The CDR3 nucleotides are TGTGCCTGGAGTGGCACAGATGGAGGTCTGAAAAAACTGTTTTTT. Full variable domain (outside the CDR3, taken from reference TRBV30 and TRBJ1-4): SQTIHQWPATLVQPVGSPLSLECTVEGTSNPNLYWYRQAAGRGLQLLFYSVGIGQISSEVPQNLSASRPQDRQFILSSKKLLLSDSGFYLCAWSGTDGGLKKLFFGSGTQLSVL.